This T cell receptor (beta chain) was sequenced for a study of cytotoxic CD8 clonotypes in ibrutinib-treated CLL. As for the study in general: Response was recorded as partial in approximately 25 patients and complete in 2; at median about 6 years, approximately 14 remained remitted and around 12 had progressed.

Here immunoSEQ multiplex PCR was the method, and the copy in TCRdb shows in-frame clones only, minus some. Here the sample spans 250,000 or so clones, 70% being singletons. As for this clone: Its target is not known.

The ends were cut back, 4 bases at V and 5 bases at J, with 18 bases in the middle. There are 15 residues in the CDR3. Germline V gene lookup returns CDR1 SGDLS and CDR2 YYNGEE. Overall study findings and caveats: Increased clonality at ibrutinib response gave way to a return toward baseline at progression. Different sampling times were used for sustained-remission and progressing patients. The study found baseline clonality above age-matched healthy donors, tracking circulating CD8+ T-cell counts.

This sample comprised PBMCs, obtained after 24 months of ibrutinib treatment. The chain has TRBV9 and TRBJ2-5; D may be TRBD2 (6 bases). The clonotype comes from a human donor with chronic lymphocytic leukemia. CDR3 protein: CASSPRGRELETQYF. CDR3 sequence (DNA): TGTGCCAGCAGCCCCCGAGGGCGGGAATTGGAGACCCAGTACTTC.